The 24 T cell receptor beta chains reported below all come from one sample, sequenced in a study of vaccination and CD4 T cells after COVID-19. The antigens for these receptors are not known. As for treatment: approximately 10-day PBMC culture with coronavirus spike peptide pools or control peptides (ViraFEST assay). With the Oncomine TCR Beta short-read assay, DNA from cultured CD4+ T cells was sequenced. TCRdb reanalysed the PCR reads using MiXCR and keeps one entry per CDR3 protein. Of 14,000 to 15,000 distinct CDR3 sequences in the sample, about 77% were seen once. The source was CD4+ T cells from blood, cultured in vitro, collected after SARS-CoV-2 vaccination. These receptors all stem from a human donor who received a COVID-19 vaccine.

This clonotype was found once. The chain couples TRBV27 to TRBJ1-1; D unclear. In germline, CDR1 is MNHEY, CDR2 SMNVEV (reference sequence). V was shortened by 5 bases and J by 1 base, with 11 bases between the two germline ends. The CDR3 runs to 14 residues. The CDR3 spells CASSPVRRNTEAFF. The CDR3 DNA reads TGTGCCAGCAGTCCCGTCAGGAGGAACACTGAAGCTTTCTTT.

For the CDR3, the DNA is TGTGCCAGCAGCTTCTCGACTAGCGGGCCCCAAGAGACCCAGTACTTC. Translating it yields CASSFSTSGPQETQYF. V usage is TRBV7-8 and J usage is TRBJ2-5; 10 bases match TRBD2. The CDR3 sequence is 16 residues long. J was trimmed by 1 base and V by 3 bases; bases with no gene match: 5. The germline V gene has CDR1 SGHVS and CDR2 FQNEAQ.

The CDR3 coding sequence is TGTGCCAGCAGTGCAACCTCGAGGGAACTAAACTATGGCTACACCTTC. Translated: CASSATSRELNYGYTF. This chain uses TRBV27 with TRBJ1-2, with D unclear. The V gene lost 5 bases and the J gene lost 2 bases, with 18 bases spanning the gap. The CDR3 consists of 16 residues. Germline V gives CDR1 MNHEY, CDR2 SMNVEV (reference sequence).

The CDR3 nucleotides are TGTGCCAGTAGCCAAAGACAGGGACGGTGGAAACTGTTTTTT. Amino acids: CASSQRQGRWKLFF. The chain employs TRBV19 and TRBJ1-4; TRBD1 agrees at 7 bases. This CDR3 is 14 amino acids long. Trimming at V came to 6 bases and at J to 11 bases, leaving 12 bases not matched to a gene. CDR1 is LNHDA, CDR2 SQIVND, per germline (reference sequence).

The V and J genes are TRBV20-1 and TRBJ2-3; D may be TRBD1 (6 bases). The CDR3 covers 13 residues. CDR1 and CDR2 (germline): DFQATT, SNEGSKA (reference sequence). The V gene lost 4 bases and the J gene lost 2 bases, with 10 bases spanning the gap. Here the CDR3 reads CSAMGAFTDTQYF. In DNA, the CDR3 is TGCAGTGCTATGGGGGCCTTCACAGATACGCAGTATTTT.

In regard to this clonotype: The conserved phenylalanine or tryptophan is not found at the CDR3 terminus, so this likely reflects a read error. The chain recombines TRBV6-1 with TRBJ2-7; D may be TRBD1 or TRBD2 (5 bases each). The CDR3 extends over 16 amino acids. Germline V CDR1 and CDR2: MNHNS, SASEGT. The ends were cut back, 6 bases at V and 1 base at J, with 19 bases in the middle. The CDR3 coding sequence is TGTGCCAGCAGGGGGACGTCGGGACGGATTTCCTACGAGCAGTACCTC. It specifies CASRGTSGRISYEQYL.

The rearrangement uses TRBV7-2 and TRBJ1-1; no clear D. The V gene's germline CDR1 is SGHTA and CDR2 FQGNSA. The CDR3 loop spans 14 amino acids. Trimming pared 4 bases from V and 0 bases from J, leaving 9 bases between. The DNA for the CDR3 is TGTGCCAGCAGCTCCCCGCACATGAACACTGAAGCTTTCTTT. It specifies CASSSPHMNTEAFF.

Remarks on this clonotype: The germline gene is not matched at one end of the junction; a read error may be the cause. The V and J genes are TRBV5-4 and TRBJ1-6; unclear D gene. The CDR3 has 15 residues. Germline CDR1 SGHNT, CDR2 YYREEE (reference sequence). The CDR3 nucleotides read TGTGCCAGCAGCTTGGCCGGGGTCTATAATTCACCCCCCCACTTT. Residues: CASSLAGVYNSPPHF.

This clonotype is a singleton in its sample. CDR3 nucleotide sequence: TGTGCCAGCAGTGAAGGCAGGTTTAATAATTCACCCCTCCACTTT. It yields the protein CASSEGRFNNSPLHF. This chain joins TRBV6-1 and TRBJ1-6; D not resolved. The germline gives CDR1 MNHNS, CDR2 SASEGT. Trimming pared 1 base from V and 5 bases from J, leaving 9 bases between. The CDR3 covers 15 residues.

J is TRBJ1-5 and V is TRBV24-1; 9 nucleotides agree with TRBD1. Germline assignment: CDR1 KGHDR and CDR2 SFDVKD. The V gene end was trimmed by 5 bases and the J gene end by 6 bases; junction bases not matched to a gene: 7. The CDR3 runs to 15 residues. CDR3 in amino acids: CATSGIGTGRQPQHF. The CDR3, as DNA: TGTGCCACCAGTGGGATCGGGACAGGGCGTCAGCCCCAGCATTTT.

The chain couples TRBV19 to TRBJ2-1; 8 nucleotides match TRBD1. The germline CDR1 and CDR2 sequences are LNHDA and SQIVND (reference sequence). Unmatched junction bases numbered 6, after V lost 5 bases and J lost 0 bases. The CDR3 loop spans 16 amino acids. The CDR3: CASSSRDRSSYNEQFF. The CDR3 DNA is TGTGCCAGTAGTTCGAGGGACAGGAGCTCCTACAATGAGCAGTTCTTC.

J is TRBJ1-1 and V is TRBV19, with 9 bases aligning to TRBD1. Per the germline V gene, CDR1 is LNHDA and CDR2 is SQIVND (reference sequence). The J segment lost 5 bases and the V segment lost 5 bases, leaving 9 bases of the junction unmatched. This CDR3 has 15 amino acids. The CDR3 region is CASSAGTGPGTEAFF. CDR3 coding DNA: TGTGCCAGTAGTGCCGGGACAGGGCCCGGGACTGAAGCTTTCTTT.

The V call is TRBV6-1, the J call TRBJ1-1, with TRBD1 matching 9 bases. This CDR3 contains 13 residues. The V and J ends lost 8 bases and 5 bases, in that order; junction bases with no gene match: 6. CDR1 and CDR2 from the germline V gene are MNHNS and SASEGT. The CDR3 protein is CASGTGMGTEAFF. CDR3 coding DNA: TGTGCCAGCGGGACAGGGATGGGAACTGAAGCTTTCTTT.

This chain links TRBV20-1 with TRBJ1-5, with TRBD1 identical over 8 bases. The CDR3 has 13 amino acids. The ends lost 6 bases at V and 7 bases at J; junction bases unmatched: 8. Per the germline V gene, CDR1 is DFQATT and CDR2 is SNEGSKA (reference sequence). CDR3 amino acids: CSAQQGAGQPQHF. The CDR3 coding sequence is TGCAGTGCACAGCAGGGGGCAGGGCAGCCCCAGCATTTT.

The chain joins TRBV15 to TRBJ1-1; D is unresolved. Germline V gene lookup returns CDR1 LNHNV and CDR2 YYDKDF (reference sequence). The ends were cut back, 0 bases at V and 5 bases at J, with 13 bases in the middle. The CDR3 spans 15 residues. The CDR3, as DNA: TGTGCCACCAGCAGAGATCGGGTTTTGACTACTGAAGCTTTCTTT. This gives the protein CATSRDRVLTTEAFF.

The genes are TRBV5-6 and TRBJ2-1; TRBD2 matches 11 bases. Germline V gives CDR1 SGHDT, CDR2 YYEEEE. V gave up 4 bases and J gave up 5 bases; unmatched junction bases: 17. The CDR3 loop spans 19 amino acids. Here the CDR3 DNA reads TGTGCCAGCAGCCCTCTAGCGGGGGGCCCCGCAATCACCAACAATGAGCAGTTCTTC. Protein product: CASSPLAGGPAITNNEQFF.

V is TRBV19 and J is TRBJ2-1; D may be TRBD1 (6 bases). The length of the CDR3 is 12 residues. CDR1 and CDR2 (germline): LNHDA, SQIVND (reference sequence). Between the trimmed V and J ends, which lost 4 bases and 12 bases, there was a span of 13 bases. The CDR3 here is CASSTSRGTQFF. The DNA of the CDR3 is TGTGCCAGTAGTACCTCCAGGGGCACGCAGTTCTTC.

V and J are TRBV12-3 or TRBV12-4 and TRBJ2-2; TRBD1 agrees at 7 bases. Germline trimming cut 4 bases from V and 7 bases from J; bases unmatched to any gene: 3. This CDR3 spans 13 amino acids. CDR3 nucleotides: TGTGCCAGCAGTTCGACAGGGAGCGGGGAGCTGTTTTTT. Its translation is CASSSTGSGELFF.

The rearrangement joins TRBV20-1 to TRBJ1-3; D ambiguous. The CDR3 contains 12 residues. Trimming took 7 bases from V and 0 from J, leaving 7 bases between them. Per the germline V gene, CDR1 is DFQATT and CDR2 is SNEGSKA (reference sequence). CDR3 coding DNA: TGCAGTGTTCCAAGCTCTGGAAACACCATATATTTT. As protein: CSVPSSGNTIYF.

This clonotype was counted once. The V gene is TRBV7-8, the J gene TRBJ1-2; D unresolved. The V end was cut by 5 bases, the J end by 4 bases, with 20 bases between. The germline V gene has CDR1 SGHVS and CDR2 FQNEAQ. This CDR3 has 16 residues. The DNA for the CDR3 is TGTGCCAGCAGCGTTTTAAAGGCAGGCCTACCCTATGGCTACACCTTC. This codes for CASSVLKAGLPYGYTF.

V gene TRBV6-1 combines with J gene TRBJ2-5; D remains ambiguous. Trimming left V 4 bases short and J 2 bases short, with 8 bases between. Germline values: CDR1 MNHNS, CDR2 SASEGT. The CDR3 runs to 13 residues. Here the CDR3 reads CASSAGVQETQYF. CDR3 in DNA: TGTGCCAGCAGTGCTGGAGTACAAGAGACCCAGTACTTC.

This rearrangement joins TRBV20-1 to TRBJ1-6; 7 nucleotides align to TRBD1. The germline CDR1 and CDR2 sequences are DFQATT and SNEGSKA (reference sequence). With 1 base clipped from V and 9 bases from J, the junction kept 9 bases outside the gene matches. The CDR3 is 15 residues long. CDR3 in DNA: TGCAGTGCTAGAGGATTGACAGGGTTGGGTTCACCCCTCCACTTT. Its translation is CSARGLTGLGSPLHF.

The chain combines TRBV24-1 with TRBJ2-6, with 11 nucleotides matching TRBD1. The CDR3 spans 18 residues. Germline V gene sequence: CDR1 KGHDR, CDR2 SFDVKD. The V segment lost 4 bases and the J segment 0 bases; nucleotides outside the gene matches: 4. Here the CDR3 reads CATSDRTGGYSGANVLTF. The CDR3 DNA reads TGTGCCACCAGTGACAGGACAGGGGGCTACTCTGGGGCCAACGTCCTGACTTTC.

The genes are TRBV6-1 and TRBJ1-1; tentatively, D is TRBD1 (5 bases). Germline V gene lookup returns CDR1 MNHNS and CDR2 SASEGT. V was clipped by 5 bases and J by 8 bases, with 15 bases between them. The CDR3 loop spans 13 amino acids. The CDR3 sequence is CASSPRRGQEAFF. The CDR3 coding sequence is TGTGCCAGCAGTCCCCGGAGGGGTCAAGAAGCTTTCTTT.